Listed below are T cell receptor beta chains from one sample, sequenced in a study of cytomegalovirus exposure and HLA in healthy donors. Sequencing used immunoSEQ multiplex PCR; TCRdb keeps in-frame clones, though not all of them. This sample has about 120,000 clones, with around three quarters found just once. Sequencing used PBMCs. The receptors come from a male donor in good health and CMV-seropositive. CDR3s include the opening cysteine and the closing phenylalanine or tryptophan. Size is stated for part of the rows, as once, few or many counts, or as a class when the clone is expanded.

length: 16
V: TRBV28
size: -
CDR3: CASRLQGAGPGNTIYF

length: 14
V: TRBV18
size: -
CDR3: CASSRATGGHEQYF

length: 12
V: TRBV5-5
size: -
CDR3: CASSFMQETQYF

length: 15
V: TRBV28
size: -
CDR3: CASTLGGQSYQPQHF

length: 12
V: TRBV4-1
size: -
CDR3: CASSLSEDTQYF

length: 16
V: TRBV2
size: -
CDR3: CASRVSGSSSYNEQFF

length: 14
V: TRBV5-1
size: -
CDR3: CASSAGQGTHEQYF

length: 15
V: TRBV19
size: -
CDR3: CASSLPTSRAGELFF

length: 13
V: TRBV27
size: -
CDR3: CASGTGRGTEAFF

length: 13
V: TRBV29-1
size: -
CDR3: CSGSGSSTGELFF

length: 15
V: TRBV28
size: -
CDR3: CASSRGGGRRTEAFF

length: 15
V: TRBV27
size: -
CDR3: CASTLRGHSTGELFF

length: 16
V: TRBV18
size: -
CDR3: CASSPPGHTSNQPQHF

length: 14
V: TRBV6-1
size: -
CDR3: CASTMGQGLAGYTF

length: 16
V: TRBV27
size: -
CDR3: CASSLRAGLSTDTQYF

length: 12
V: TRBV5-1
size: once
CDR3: CASSLEQGRTFF

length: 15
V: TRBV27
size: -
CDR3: CASSLVGQGKTPLHF

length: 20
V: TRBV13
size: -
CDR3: CASSLSFGASGESSYNEQFF

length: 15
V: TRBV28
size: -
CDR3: CASNELGPGTDEQFF

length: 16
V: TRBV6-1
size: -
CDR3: CASSERGPGGNQPQHF

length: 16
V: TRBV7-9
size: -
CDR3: CASSSWGLAVPDTQYF

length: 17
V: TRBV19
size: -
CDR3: CASSISPAAGTTDTQYF

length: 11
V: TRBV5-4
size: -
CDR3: CASSQQETQYF

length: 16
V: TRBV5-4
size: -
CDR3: CASSWSGGIGTGELFF

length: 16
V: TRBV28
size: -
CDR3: CASSSGLGRGDPEAFF

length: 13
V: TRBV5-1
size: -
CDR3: CASRGTSNTEAFF

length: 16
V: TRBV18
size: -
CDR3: CASSEGQVSLSTEAFF

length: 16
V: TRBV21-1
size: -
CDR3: CASSKVARPAKNIQYF

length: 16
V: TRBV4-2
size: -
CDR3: CASSQAPGTGTDTQYF

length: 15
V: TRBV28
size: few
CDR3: CASSFLRSASGGYTF

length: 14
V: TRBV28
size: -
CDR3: CATGIAAYSYEQYF

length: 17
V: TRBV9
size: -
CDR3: CASSVGTSGRAGETQYF

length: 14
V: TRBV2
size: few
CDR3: CASSGRPGLDTQYF

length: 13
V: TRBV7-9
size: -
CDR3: CASSQDSNYGYTF

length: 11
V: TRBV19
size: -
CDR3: CASSLGTEAFF

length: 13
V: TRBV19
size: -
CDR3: CASSFDREQPQHF

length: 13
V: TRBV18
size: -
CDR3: CASSPPESGEQYF

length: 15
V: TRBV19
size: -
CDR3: CASSLVAGLSYEQYF

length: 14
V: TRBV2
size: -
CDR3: CASSGPKDRTEAFF

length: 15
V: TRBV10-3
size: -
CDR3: CAISGGDRGFDEQFF

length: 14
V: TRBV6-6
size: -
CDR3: CASSLAGGPYEQYF

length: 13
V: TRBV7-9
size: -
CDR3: CASTTGDQETQYF

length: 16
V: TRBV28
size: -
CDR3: CASSQGLAGGPFEQFF

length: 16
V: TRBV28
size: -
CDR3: CASSGPGQGSGGELFF

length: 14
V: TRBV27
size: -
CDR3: CASYTQGRTDTQYF

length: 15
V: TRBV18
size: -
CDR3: CASSPDRRANYGYTF

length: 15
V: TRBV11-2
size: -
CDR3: CASRLTGSSNQPQHF

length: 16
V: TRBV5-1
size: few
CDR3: CASSQTSGGNTGELFF